The next 12 T cell receptor beta chains were all read from a single sample in a study of T-cell memory formation after mild COVID-19. A single record per CDR3 protein comes from TCRdb applying MiXCR to the 5' RACE reads. The data hold approximately 300,000 distinct CDR3 sequences, with just under 20% observed a single time. The sample consisted of PBMCs or a T cell subset sorted from them (not recorded which). All receptors derive from a man aged 18 to 29 who had mild COVID-19 (a few samples of this study predate the infection). Cell type and time point are not known.

A few counts support this clonotype. The chain uses TRBV4-3 and TRBJ2-1; 7 nucleotides match TRBD1. The germline V gene encodes CDR1 LGHNA and CDR2 YSLEER. The CDR3 runs to 16 residues. J was trimmed by 5 bases and V by 3 bases; bases with no gene match: 10. The CDR3 DNA follows: TGCGCCAGCAGCCAGCCCCTCCGGGACAGAAACAATGAGCAGTTCTTC. Residues: CASSQPLRDRNNEQFF.

The J gene is TRBJ2-1, the V gene TRBV7-9, with D possibly matching TRBD1 (6 bases). Germline-derived CDR1 and CDR2 are SEHNR and FQNEAQ (reference sequence). The CDR3 is 12 amino acids. Trimming cost V 5 bases and J 7 bases, with 9 bases left between them. The CDR3 coding sequence is TGTGCCAGCAGCCTTCAGGGGAATGAGCAGTTCTTC. Translating gives CASSLQGNEQFF.

The gene calls are TRBV27 and TRBJ2-1; 10 nucleotides align to TRBD2. The ends lost 5 bases at V and 1 base at J; junction bases unmatched: 11. This CDR3 contains 18 residues. Germline V gene lookup returns CDR1 MNHEY and CDR2 SMNVEV (reference sequence). The chain's CDR3 is CASSERGGESLSYNEQFF. As DNA, the CDR3 is TGTGCCAGCAGTGAGCGGGGGGGCGAATCCCTATCCTACAATGAGCAGTTCTTC.

V gene TRBV11-2 combines with J gene TRBJ1-5, with D unresolved. The CDR3 is made up of 13 amino acids. Germline V gives CDR1 SGHAT, CDR2 FQNNGV. Trimming took 1 base from V and 7 from J, leaving 8 bases between them. In DNA form, the CDR3 reads TGTGCCAGCAGCTTAGGTGATCGGCAGCCCCAGCATTTT. This codes for CASSLGDRQPQHF.

The chain has TRBV5-1 and TRBJ2-2; D unresolved. V lost 1 base and J lost 6, with 10 bases in between. Germline CDR1 SGHRS, CDR2 YFSETQ. The CDR3 extends over 14 amino acids. The chain's CDR3 is CASSLRAMAGELFF. The DNA of the CDR3 is TGCGCCAGCAGCTTGAGGGCGATGGCCGGGGAGCTGTTTTTT.

Only a few counts were recorded for this clonotype. This chain joins TRBV3-1 and TRBJ1-5; D is ambiguous. This CDR3 has 13 amino acids. CDR1 and CDR2 from the germline V gene are LGHDT and YNNKEL (reference sequence). Trimming pared 0 bases from V and 5 bases from J, leaving 5 bases between. For the CDR3, the DNA is TGTGCCAGCAGCCAAGATCTTGATCAGCCCCAGCATTTT. Protein product: CASSQDLDQPQHF.

The genes are TRBV11-2 and TRBJ1-1, with TRBD1 matching over 7 bases. Germline loops: CDR1 SGHAT, CDR2 FQNNGV. With V trimmed by 2 bases and J by 5 bases, 5 bases remained unmatched. The CDR3 consists of 14 residues. Here the CDR3 DNA reads TGTGCCAGCAGCTTAAACAGGGGCGGAACTGAAGCTTTCTTT. Protein sequence: CASSLNRGGTEAFF.

J is TRBJ1-1 and V is TRBV5-1, with D perhaps matching TRBD1 (5 bases). The CDR3 totals 14 residues. Germline loops: CDR1 SGHRS, CDR2 YFSETQ. V was shortened by 0 bases and J by 8 bases, with 14 bases between the two germline ends. CDR3 in DNA: TGCGCCAGCAGCTTGGTCGGCAGGGTCCGAGAAGCTTTCTTT. The encoded protein is CASSLVGRVREAFF. Using reference TRBV5-1 and TRBJ1-1 for the parts outside the CDR3, the full variable domain is KAGVTQTPRYLIKTRGQQVTLSCSPISGHRSVSWYQQTPGQGLQFLFEYFSETQRNKGNFPGRFSGRQFSNSRSEMNVSTLELGDSALYLCASSLVGRVREAFFGQGTRLTVV.

The chain uses TRBV6-2 or TRBV6-3 and TRBJ2-7; D gene ambiguous. The germline V and J ends were trimmed by 2 bases and 7 bases, with 6 bases remaining between them. The germline CDR1 and CDR2 sequences are MNHEY and SVGEGT. The CDR3 sequence is 11 residues long. CDR3 DNA sequence: TGTGCCAGCAGTTACGGCCGGGAGCAGTACGTC. Protein sequence: CASSYGREQYV.

The chain uses TRBV4-2 and TRBJ2-3; 8 bases line up with TRBD2. Trimming took 0 bases from V and 8 from J; bases not matched to a gene: 10. The CDR3 is 16 amino acids. CDR1 and CDR2 (germline): LGHNA, YNFKEQ. The CDR3 DNA reads as TGTGCCAGCAGCCAAGAGTCGGGGGGGCTACTCGCTACGCAGTATTTT. This sequence encodes CASSQESGGLLATQYF.

This clonotype was seen a few times. The chain recombines TRBV11-2 with TRBJ2-7; D is tentatively TRBD1 or TRBD2 (5 bases each). The CDR3 is made up of 16 amino acids. Trimming took 2 bases from V and 3 from J, leaving 17 bases between them. Germline loops: CDR1 SGHAT, CDR2 FQNNGV. This CDR3 reads CASSLYPQGDVYEQYF. CDR3 sequence (DNA): TGTGCCAGCAGCTTATATCCGCAGGGAGATGTCTACGAGCAGTACTTC.

The chain employs TRBV2 and TRBJ2-4; D gene uncertain. V dropped 6 bases and J dropped 9 bases, with 12 bases sitting between them. This CDR3 is 12 amino acids long. Per germline, CDR1 SNHLY and CDR2 FYNNEI. CDR3 loop: CASRQAGSIQYF. In DNA form, the CDR3 reads TGTGCCAGCAGGCAGGCCGGCTCCATTCAGTACTTC.